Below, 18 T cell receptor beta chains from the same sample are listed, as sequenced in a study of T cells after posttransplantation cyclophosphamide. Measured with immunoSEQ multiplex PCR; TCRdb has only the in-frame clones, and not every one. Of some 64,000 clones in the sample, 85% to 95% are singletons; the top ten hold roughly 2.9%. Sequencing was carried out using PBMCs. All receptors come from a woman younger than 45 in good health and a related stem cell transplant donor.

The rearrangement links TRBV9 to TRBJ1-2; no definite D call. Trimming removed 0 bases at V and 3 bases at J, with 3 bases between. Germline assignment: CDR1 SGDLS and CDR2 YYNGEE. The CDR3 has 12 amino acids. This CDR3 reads CASSVEDYGYTF. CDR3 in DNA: TGTGCCAGCAGCGTAGAGGACTATGGCTACACCTTC.

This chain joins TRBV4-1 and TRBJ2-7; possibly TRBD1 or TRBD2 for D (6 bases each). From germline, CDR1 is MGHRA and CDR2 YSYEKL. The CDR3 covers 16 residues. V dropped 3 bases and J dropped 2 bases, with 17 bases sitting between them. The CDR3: CASSQRRGFSTYEQYF. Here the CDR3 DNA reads TGCGCCAGCAGCCAGAGGAGGGGGTTCTCGACCTACGAGCAGTACTTC.

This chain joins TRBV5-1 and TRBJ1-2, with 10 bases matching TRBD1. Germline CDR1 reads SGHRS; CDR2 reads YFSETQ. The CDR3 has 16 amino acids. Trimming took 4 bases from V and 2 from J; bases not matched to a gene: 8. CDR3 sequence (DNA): TGCGCCAGCAGCATCGGGACAGGGGACCTAAACTATGGCTACACCTTC. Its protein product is CASSIGTGDLNYGYTF.

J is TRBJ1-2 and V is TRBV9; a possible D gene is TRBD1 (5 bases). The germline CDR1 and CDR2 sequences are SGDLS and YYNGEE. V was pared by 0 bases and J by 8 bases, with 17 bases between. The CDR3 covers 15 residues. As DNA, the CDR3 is TGTGCCAGCAGCGTAGAGGTGTCGGGGGGTAGGGGCTACACCTTC. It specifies CASSVEVSGGRGYTF. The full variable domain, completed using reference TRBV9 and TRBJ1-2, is DSGVTQTPKHLITATGQRVTLRCSPRSGDLSVYWYQQSLDQGLQFLIQYYNGEERAKGNILERFSAQQFPDLHSELNLSSLELGDSALYFCASSVEVSGGRGYTFGSGTRLTVV.

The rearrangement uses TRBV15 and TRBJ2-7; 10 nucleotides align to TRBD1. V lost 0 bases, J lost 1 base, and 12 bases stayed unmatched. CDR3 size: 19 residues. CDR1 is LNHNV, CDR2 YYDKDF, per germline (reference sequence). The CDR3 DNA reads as TGTGCCACCAGCAGAGATCGAGGGACAGGGGACGCTCAGTCCTACGAGCAGTACTTC. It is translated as CATSRDRGTGDAQSYEQYF. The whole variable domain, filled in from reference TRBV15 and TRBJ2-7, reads DAMVIQNPRYQVTQFGKPVTLSCSQTLNHNVMYWYQQKSSQAPKLLFHYYDKDFNNEADTPDNFQSRRPNTSFCFLDIRSPGLGDTAMYLCATSRDRGTGDAQSYEQYFGPGTRLTVT.

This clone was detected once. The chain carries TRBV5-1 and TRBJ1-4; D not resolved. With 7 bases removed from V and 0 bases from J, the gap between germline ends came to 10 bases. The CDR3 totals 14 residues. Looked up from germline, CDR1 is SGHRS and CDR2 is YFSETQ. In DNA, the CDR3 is TGCGCCAGCCGTATGGGCCCAACTAATGAAAAACTGTTTTTT. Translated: CASRMGPTNEKLFF.

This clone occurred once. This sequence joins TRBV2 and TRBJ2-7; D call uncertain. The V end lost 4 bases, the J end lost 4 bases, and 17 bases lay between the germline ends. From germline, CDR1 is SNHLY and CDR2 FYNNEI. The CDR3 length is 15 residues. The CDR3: CASSVRVAGRYEQYF. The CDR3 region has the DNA TGTGCCAGCAGTGTCCGCGTAGCAGGTCGATACGAGCAGTACTTC.

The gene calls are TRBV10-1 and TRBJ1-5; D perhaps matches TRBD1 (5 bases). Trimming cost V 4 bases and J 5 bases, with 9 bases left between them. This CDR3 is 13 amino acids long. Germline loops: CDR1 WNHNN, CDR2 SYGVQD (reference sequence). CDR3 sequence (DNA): TGCGCCAGCAGTGTGGGGGTTGATCAGCCCCAGCATTTT. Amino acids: CASSVGVDQPQHF.

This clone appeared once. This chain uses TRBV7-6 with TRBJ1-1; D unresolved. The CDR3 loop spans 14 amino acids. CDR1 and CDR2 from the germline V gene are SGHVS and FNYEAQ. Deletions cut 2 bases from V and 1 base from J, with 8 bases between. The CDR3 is CASSLSSQNTEAFF. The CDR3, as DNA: TGTGCCAGCAGCTTATCCAGCCAGAACACTGAAGCTTTCTTT. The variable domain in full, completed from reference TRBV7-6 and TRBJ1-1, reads GAGVSQSPRYKVTKRGQDVALRCDPISGHVSLYWYRQALGQGPEFLTYFNYEAQQDKSGLPNDRFSAERPEGSISTLTIQRTEQRDSAMYRCASSLSSQNTEAFFGQGTRLTVV.

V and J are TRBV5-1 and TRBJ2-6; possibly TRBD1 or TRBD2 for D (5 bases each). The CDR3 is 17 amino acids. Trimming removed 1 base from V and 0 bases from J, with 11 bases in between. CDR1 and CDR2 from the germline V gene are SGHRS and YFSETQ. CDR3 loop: CASSLTGPASGANVLTF. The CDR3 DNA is TGCGCCAGCAGCTTGACGGGACCCGCCTCTGGGGCCAACGTCCTGACTTTC.

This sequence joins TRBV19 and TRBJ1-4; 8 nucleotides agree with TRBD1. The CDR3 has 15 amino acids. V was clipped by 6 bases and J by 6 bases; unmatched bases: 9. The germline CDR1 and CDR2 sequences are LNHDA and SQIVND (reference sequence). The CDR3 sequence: CASSPPDRGDEKLFF. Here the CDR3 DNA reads TGTGCCAGTAGCCCCCCAGACAGGGGAGATGAAAAACTGTTTTTT.

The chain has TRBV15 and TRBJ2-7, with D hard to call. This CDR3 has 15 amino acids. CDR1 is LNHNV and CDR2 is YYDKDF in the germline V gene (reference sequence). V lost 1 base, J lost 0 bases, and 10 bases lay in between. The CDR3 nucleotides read TGTGCCACCAGCAGAGGTCCCAAGGACTCCTACGAGCAGTACTTC. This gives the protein CATSRGPKDSYEQYF.

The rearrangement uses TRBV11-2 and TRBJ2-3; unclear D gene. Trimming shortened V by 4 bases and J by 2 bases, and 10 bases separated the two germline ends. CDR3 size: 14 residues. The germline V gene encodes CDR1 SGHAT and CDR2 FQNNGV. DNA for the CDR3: TGTGCCAGCAGCTCGGCTCTACTCACAGATACGCAGTATTTT. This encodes CASSSALLTDTQYF.

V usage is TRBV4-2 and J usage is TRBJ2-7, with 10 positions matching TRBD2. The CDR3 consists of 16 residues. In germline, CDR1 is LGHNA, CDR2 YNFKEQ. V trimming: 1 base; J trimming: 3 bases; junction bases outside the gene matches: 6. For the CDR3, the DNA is TGTGCCAGCAGCCAAGGGCGGGCTAGCGGGGGCTACGAGCAGTACTTC. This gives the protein CASSQGRASGGYEQYF.

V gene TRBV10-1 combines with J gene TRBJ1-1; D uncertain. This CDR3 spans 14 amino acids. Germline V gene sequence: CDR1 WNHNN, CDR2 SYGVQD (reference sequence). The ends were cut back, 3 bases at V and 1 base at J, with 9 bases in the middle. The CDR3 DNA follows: TGCGCCAGCAGTGAAGGGTGGGGGAACACTGAAGCTTTCTTT. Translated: CASSEGWGNTEAFF.

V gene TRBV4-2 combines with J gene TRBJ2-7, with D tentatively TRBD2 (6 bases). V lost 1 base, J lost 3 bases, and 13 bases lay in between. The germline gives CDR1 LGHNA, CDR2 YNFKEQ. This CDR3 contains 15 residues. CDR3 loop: CASSQALQGLYEQYF. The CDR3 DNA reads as TGTGCCAGCAGCCAAGCTTTGCAGGGACTCTACGAGCAGTACTTC.

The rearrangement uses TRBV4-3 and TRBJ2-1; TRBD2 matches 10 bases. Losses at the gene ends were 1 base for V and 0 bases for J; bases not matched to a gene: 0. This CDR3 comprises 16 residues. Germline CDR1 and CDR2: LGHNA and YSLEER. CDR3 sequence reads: CASSQGLAGSYNEQFF. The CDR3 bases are TGCGCCAGCAGCCAAGGACTAGCGGGCTCCTACAATGAGCAGTTCTTC.

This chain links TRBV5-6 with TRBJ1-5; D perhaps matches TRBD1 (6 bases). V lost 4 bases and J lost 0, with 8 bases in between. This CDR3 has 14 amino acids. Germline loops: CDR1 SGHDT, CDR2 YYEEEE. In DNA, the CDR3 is TGTGCCAGCAGCAGGGGGATTAGCAATCAGCCCCAGCATTTT. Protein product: CASSRGISNQPQHF.